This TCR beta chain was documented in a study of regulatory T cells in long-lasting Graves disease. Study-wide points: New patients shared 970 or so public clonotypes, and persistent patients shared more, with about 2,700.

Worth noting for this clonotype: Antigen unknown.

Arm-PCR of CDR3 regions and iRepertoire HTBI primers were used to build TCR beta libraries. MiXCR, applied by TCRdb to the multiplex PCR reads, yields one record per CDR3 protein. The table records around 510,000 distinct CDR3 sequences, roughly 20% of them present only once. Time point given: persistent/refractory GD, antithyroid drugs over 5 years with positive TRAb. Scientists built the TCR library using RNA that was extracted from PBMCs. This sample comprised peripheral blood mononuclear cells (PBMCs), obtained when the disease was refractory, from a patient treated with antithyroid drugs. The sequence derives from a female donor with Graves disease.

The CDR3 region has the DNA TGTGCCAGCAGCTTCTCTGGGACAAGGGAAAAACTGTTTTTT. Amino acid sequence: CASSFSGTREKLFF. The rearrangement joins TRBV7-3 to TRBJ1-4; D might be TRBD1 (6 bases). In germline, CDR1 is SGHTA, CDR2 FQGTGA. The CDR3 runs 14 residues. V was shortened by 3 bases and J by 8 bases, with 13 bases between the two germline ends. Full variable domain (outside the CDR3, taken from reference TRBV7-3 and TRBJ1-4): GAGVSQTPSNKVTEKGKYVELRCDPISGHTALYWYRQSLGQGPEFLIYFQGTGAADDSGLPNDRFFAVRPEGSVSTLKIQRTERGDSAVYLCASSFSGTREKLFFGSGTQLSVL.